Sequencing of this T cell receptor (beta chain) was carried out in a study of blood T cell repertoires in COVID-19 (dated by TCRdb to 2018 to 2021). Study-level background: Collaborator samples came from the United States, Italy and Spain and covered acute and convalescent phases of COVID-19. Sample metadata almost always included a de-identified subject ID, COVID-19 status, age in years and sex. The repertoires were made available in a free public database intended to serve as a resource for research on the immune response to SARS-CoV-2. Subjects who had been exposed to COVID-19, were actively infected with it, or had recovered from it provided the deeply sampled blood TCRbeta repertoires that made up the dataset. The prospective study material was composed of cDNA or gDNA derived from T cells, B-cell-depleted T cells, or PBMCs. Where HLA class I and class II types were available, the types were taken from metadata supplied by the sample provider, not from assay-based typing. Samples were obtained from the ongoing ImmuneRACE study (first 160 participants) and from 1,254 subjects provided by 6 global collaborators.

The immunoSEQ Assay, a bias-controlled multiplex PCR, was used to amplify TCRbeta CDR3 regions from genomic DNA. From the authors' description of their analysis: The number of nucleated cells in each sample was estimated from the amplification of reference gene primers within the assay. To quantify the absolute abundance of each unique TCRbeta CDR3 rearrangement, sequence reads were collapsed and filtered. Productive Simpson clonality was computed per sample as the square root of Simpson's diversity index over productive rearrangements. Held by TCRdb, this immuneACCESS table contains in-frame sequences only and omits some clones. Under half of the omission traces to an unresolved V gene where checked; the cause of the rest is unknown. Clone size and V and J calls were adopted from that table, with D and trimming inferred from the DNA. The sample table holds roughly 250,000 clones, of which approximately 86% were seen once. The ten largest account for roughly 3.3% of the sample.

Taken from cysteine to phenylalanine, the CDR3 has 21 residues. Here the CDR3 DNA is all that survives: 63 bases in frame from base 1. V loses 1 base at its end and J loses 2 bases; junction bases beyond the gene matches: 12. CDR1 SGDLS and CDR2 YYNGEE are derived from the germline V gene. Overall study results and their limits: The amount of clinical and demographic metadata varied by source and participant and was provided uncurated.

About this clone itself: Its recognized antigen is unknown. No much larger clonotype is one base removed from it; base qualities were not supplied.

In the prospective study, participants were 18 to 89 years old, resided in fewer than 25 geographic areas of the United States, and were enrolled through a virtual design. In the prospective study, cohorts were assigned on the basis of participant-reported clinical history obtained from a screening survey and a study questionnaire. In the prospective study, whole blood, serum and a nasopharyngeal or oropharyngeal swab were collected from each participant by mobile phlebotomists. Over a roughly 2-month period, participants in the prospective study had the option of providing additional blood draws and questionnaires. Blood samples from the prospective study were shipped frozen or at room temperature prior to DNA extraction.

The TCR sequence derives from a middle-aged woman with acute COVID-19. The rearranged segments are TRBV9 and TRBJ2-2; TRBD2 lines up with 15 middle nucleotides. The sequencing sample was made of PBMCs or T cells enriched from blood (not recorded which). The sequenced DNA is TGTGCCAGCAGCGTATCCCCAAGGACTAGCGGGAGGGCAATAAACACCGGGGAGCTGTTTTTT. Its translation is CASSVSPRTSGRAINTGELFF. The full variable domain, with segments outside the CDR3 supplied by the reference TRBV9 and TRBJ2-2 proteins, appears as DSGVTQTPKHLITATGQRVTLRCSPRSGDLSVYWYQQSLDQGLQFLIQYYNGEERAKGNILERFSAQQFPDLHSELNLSSLELGDSALYFCASSVSPRTSGRAINTGELFFGEGSRLTVL.